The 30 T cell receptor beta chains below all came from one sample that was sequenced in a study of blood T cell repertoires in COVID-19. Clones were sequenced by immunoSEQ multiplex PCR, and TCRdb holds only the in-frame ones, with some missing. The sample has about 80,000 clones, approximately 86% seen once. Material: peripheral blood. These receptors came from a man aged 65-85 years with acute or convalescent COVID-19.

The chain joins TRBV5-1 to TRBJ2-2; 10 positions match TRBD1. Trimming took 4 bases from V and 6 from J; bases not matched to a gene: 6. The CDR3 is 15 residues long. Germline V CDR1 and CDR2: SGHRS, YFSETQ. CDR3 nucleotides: TGCGCCAGCAGCCGGGACAGGGGAAGACCCGGGGAGCTGTTTTTT. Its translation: CASSRDRGRPGELFF. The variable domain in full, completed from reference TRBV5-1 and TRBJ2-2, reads KAGVTQTPRYLIKTRGQQVTLSCSPISGHRSVSWYQQTPGQGLQFLFEYFSETQRNKGNFPGRFSGRQFSNSRSEMNVSTLELGDSALYLCASSRDRGRPGELFFGEGSRLTVL.

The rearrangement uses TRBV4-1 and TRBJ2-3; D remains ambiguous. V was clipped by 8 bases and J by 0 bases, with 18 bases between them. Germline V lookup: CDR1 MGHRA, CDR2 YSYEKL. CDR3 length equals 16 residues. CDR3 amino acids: CASGGFAFTSTDTQYF. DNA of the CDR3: TGCGCCAGCGGCGGATTTGCCTTCACTAGCACAGATACGCAGTATTTT.

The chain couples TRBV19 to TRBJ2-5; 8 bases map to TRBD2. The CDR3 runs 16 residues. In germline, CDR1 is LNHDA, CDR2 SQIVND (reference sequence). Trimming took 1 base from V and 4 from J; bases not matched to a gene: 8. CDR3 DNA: TGTGCCAGTAGTATAGTTAGCGGGGCCGGAGTAGAGACCCAGTACTTC. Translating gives CASSIVSGAGVETQYF.

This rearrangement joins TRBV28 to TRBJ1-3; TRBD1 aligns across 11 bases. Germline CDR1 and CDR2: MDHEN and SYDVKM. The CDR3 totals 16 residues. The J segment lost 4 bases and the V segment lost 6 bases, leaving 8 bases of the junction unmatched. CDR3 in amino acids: CASRTPGQGGGNTIYF. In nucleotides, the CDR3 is TGTGCCAGCAGGACTCCGGGACAGGGGGGCGGAAACACCATATATTTT.

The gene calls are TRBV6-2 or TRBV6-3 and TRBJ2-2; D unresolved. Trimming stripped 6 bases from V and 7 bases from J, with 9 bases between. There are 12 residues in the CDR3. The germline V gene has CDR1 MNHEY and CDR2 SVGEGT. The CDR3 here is CASSPPVGELFF. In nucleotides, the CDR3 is TGTGCCAGCAGCCCCCCAGTCGGGGAGCTGTTTTTT.

CDR3 sequence: CATSDRSGRARDEQYF. The CDR3 nucleotides read TGTGCCACCAGTGACCGAAGCGGGAGGGCCAGGGACGAGCAGTACTTC. The chain employs TRBV24-1 and TRBJ2-7, with TRBD2 matching over 10 bases. The CDR3 has 16 amino acids. J gave up 5 bases and V 4 bases, and 10 bases lay outside the gene matches. Germline CDR1 and CDR2: KGHDR and SFDVKD.

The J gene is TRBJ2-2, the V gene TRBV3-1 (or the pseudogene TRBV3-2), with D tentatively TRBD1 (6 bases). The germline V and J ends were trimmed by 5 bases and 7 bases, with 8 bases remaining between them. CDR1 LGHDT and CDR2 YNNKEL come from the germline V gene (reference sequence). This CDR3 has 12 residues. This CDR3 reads CASSSGVGELFF. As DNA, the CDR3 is TGTGCCAGCAGCTCAGGGGTCGGGGAGCTGTTTTTT.

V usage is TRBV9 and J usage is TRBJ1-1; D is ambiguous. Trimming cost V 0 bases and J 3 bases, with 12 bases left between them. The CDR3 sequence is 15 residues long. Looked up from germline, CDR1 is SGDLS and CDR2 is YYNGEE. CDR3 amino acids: CASSVVVSQDTEAFF. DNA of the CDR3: TGTGCCAGCAGCGTAGTTGTGTCCCAGGACACTGAAGCTTTCTTT.

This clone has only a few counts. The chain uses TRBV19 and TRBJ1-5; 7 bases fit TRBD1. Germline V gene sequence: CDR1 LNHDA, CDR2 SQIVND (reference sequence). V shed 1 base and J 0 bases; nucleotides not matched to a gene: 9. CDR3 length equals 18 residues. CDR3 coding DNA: TGTGCCAGTAGTATAGGCCGGGACAGCCGTTATAGCAATCAGCCCCAGCATTTT. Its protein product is CASSIGRDSRYSNQPQHF.

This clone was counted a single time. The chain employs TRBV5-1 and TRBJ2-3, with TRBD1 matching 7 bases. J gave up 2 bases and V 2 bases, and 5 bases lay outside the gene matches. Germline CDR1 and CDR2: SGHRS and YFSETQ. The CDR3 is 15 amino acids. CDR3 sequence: CASSFGTATTDTQYF. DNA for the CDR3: TGCGCCAGCAGCTTTGGGACAGCAACCACAGATACGCAGTATTTT.

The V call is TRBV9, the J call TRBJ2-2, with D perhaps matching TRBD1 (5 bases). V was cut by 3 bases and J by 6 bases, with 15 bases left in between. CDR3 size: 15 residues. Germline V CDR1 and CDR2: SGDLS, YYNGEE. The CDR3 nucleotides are TGTGCCAGCAGCGCTTTCTCAGGGTTCCCCGGGGAGCTGTTTTTT. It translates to CASSAFSGFPGELFF.

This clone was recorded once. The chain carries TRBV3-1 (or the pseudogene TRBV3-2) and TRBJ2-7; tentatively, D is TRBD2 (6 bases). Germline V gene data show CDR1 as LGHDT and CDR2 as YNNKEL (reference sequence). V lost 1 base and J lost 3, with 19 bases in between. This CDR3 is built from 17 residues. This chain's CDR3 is CASSQGSSGTGGYEQYF. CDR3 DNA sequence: TGTGCCAGCAGCCAAGGGTCCAGTGGGACTGGGGGCTACGAGCAGTACTTC.

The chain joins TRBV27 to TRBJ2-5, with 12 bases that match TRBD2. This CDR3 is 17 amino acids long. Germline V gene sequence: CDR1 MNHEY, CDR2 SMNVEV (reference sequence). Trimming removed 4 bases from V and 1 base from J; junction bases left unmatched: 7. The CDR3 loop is CASSSTSGGPIQETQYF. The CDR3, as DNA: TGTGCCAGCAGTTCGACTAGCGGGGGACCTATCCAAGAGACCCAGTACTTC.

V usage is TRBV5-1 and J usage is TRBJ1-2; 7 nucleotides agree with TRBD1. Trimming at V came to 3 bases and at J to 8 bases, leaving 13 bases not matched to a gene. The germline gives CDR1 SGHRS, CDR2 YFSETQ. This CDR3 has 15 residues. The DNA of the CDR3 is TGCGCCAGCAGCTCGGAACAGGGGCAACTGGCGGGCTACACCTTC. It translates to CASSSEQGQLAGYTF.

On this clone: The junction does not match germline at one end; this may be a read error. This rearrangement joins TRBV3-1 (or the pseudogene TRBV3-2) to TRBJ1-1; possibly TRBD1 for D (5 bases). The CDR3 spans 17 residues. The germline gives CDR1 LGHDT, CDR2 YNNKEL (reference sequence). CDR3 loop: CASSQEGIRGGNAEAFF. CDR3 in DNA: TGTGCCAGCAGCCAAGAGGGCATTAGGGGCGGGAACGCTGAAGCTTTCTTT.

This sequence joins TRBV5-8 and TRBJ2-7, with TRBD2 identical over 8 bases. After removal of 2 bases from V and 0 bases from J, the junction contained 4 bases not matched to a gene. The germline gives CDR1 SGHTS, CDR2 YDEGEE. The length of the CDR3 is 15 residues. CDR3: CASSFEAGGSYEQYF. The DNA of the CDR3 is TGTGCCAGCAGCTTTGAGGCGGGAGGCTCCTACGAGCAGTACTTC.

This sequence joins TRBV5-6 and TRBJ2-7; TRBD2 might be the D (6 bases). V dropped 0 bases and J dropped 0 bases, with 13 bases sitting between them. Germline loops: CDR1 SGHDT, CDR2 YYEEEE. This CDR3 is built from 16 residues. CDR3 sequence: CASSLAGTPSSYEQYF. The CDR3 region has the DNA TGTGCCAGCAGCTTGGCCGGGACTCCCAGCTCCTACGAGCAGTACTTC. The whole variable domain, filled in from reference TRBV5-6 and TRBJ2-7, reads DAGVTQSPTHLIKTRGQQVTLRCSPKSGHDTVSWYQQALGQGPQFIFQYYEEEERQRGNFPDRFSGHQFPNYSSELNVNALLLGDSALYLCASSLAGTPSSYEQYFGPGTRLTVT.

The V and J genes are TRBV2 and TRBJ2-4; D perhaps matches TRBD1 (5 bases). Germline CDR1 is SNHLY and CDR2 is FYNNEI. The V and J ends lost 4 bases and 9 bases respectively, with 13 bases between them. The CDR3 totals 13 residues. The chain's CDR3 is CASSGEGVGIQYF. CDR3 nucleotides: TGTGCCAGCAGTGGGGAAGGGGTGGGCATTCAGTACTTC.

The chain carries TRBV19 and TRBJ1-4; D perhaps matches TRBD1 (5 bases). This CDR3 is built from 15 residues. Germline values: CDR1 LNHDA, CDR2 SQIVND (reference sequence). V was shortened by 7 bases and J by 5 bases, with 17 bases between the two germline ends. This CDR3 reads CASTPFWGSNEKLFF. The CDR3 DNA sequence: TGTGCCAGTACCCCCTTTTGGGGCTCGAATGAAAAACTGTTTTTT.

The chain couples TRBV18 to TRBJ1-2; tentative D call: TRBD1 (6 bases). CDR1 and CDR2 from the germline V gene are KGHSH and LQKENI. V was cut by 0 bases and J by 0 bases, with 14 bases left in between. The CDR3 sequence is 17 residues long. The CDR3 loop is CASSPPISGQANYGYTF. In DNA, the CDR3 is TGTGCCAGCTCACCACCGATTTCGGGACAAGCTAACTATGGCTACACCTTC.

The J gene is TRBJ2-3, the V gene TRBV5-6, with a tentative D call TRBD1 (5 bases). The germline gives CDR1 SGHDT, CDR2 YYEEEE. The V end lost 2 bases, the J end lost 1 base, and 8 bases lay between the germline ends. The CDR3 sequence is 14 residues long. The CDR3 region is CASSLGRGTDTQYF. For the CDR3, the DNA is TGTGCCAGCAGCTTAGGCAGGGGCACAGATACGCAGTATTTT.

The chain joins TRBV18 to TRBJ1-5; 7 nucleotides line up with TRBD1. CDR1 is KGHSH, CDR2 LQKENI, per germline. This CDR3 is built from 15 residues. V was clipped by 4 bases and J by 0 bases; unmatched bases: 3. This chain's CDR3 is CASSLGTDSNQPQHF. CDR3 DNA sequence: TGTGCCAGCTCACTAGGGACAGATAGCAATCAGCCCCAGCATTTT.

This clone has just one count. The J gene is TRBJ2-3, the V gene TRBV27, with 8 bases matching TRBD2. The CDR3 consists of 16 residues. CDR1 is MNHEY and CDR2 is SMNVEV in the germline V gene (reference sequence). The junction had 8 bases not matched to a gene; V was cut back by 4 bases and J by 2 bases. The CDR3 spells CASSSGLAENTDTQYF. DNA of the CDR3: TGTGCCAGCAGTTCCGGACTAGCAGAGAACACAGATACGCAGTATTTT.

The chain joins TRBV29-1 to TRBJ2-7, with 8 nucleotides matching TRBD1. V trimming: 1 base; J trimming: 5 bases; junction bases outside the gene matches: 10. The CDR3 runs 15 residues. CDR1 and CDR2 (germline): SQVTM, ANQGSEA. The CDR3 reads CSVEVLGSTGDEQYF. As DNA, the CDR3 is TGCAGCGTTGAAGTCTTGGGCTCGACAGGGGACGAGCAGTACTTC.

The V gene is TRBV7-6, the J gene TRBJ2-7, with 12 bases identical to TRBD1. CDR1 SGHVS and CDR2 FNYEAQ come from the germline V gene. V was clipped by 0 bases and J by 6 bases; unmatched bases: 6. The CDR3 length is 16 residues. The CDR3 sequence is CASSLAAGTGGGEQYF. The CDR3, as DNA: TGTGCCAGCAGCTTAGCCGCCGGGACAGGGGGCGGCGAGCAGTACTTC.

The CDR3 DNA reads as TGTGCCAGCAGCTTAAAGGGGGGGGCCCTCCTCACCCGCTCGAACACCGGGGAGCTGTTTTTT. Its protein is CASSLKGGALLTRSNTGELFF. The chain couples TRBV28 to TRBJ2-2, with D possibly matching TRBD2 (7 bases). From germline, CDR1 is MDHEN and CDR2 SYDVKM. Trimming pared 6 bases from V and 0 bases from J, leaving 29 bases between. The CDR3 covers 21 residues.

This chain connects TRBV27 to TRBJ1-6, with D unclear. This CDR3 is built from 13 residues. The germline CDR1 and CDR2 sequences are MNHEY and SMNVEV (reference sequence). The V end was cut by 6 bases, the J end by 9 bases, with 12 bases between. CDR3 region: CASSPWERSPLHF. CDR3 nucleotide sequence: TGTGCCAGCAGCCCCTGGGAGCGTTCACCCCTCCACTTT.

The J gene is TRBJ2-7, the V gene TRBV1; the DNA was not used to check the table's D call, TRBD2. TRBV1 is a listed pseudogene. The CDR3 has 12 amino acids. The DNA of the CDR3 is TGCACCAGCAGCCGGAGCGCCTACGAGCAGTACTTC. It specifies CTSSRSAYEQYF.

This CDR3 is CASSLSPSREPQHF. CDR3 bases: TGTGCCAGCAGTTTGTCACCCTCCAGGGAGCCCCAGCATTTT. The chain combines TRBV6-5 with TRBJ1-5; D perhaps matches TRBD1 (5 bases). The CDR3 is 14 residues long. Germline assignment: CDR1 MNHEY and CDR2 SVGAGI. With 4 bases removed from V and 8 bases from J, the gap between germline ends came to 15 bases.

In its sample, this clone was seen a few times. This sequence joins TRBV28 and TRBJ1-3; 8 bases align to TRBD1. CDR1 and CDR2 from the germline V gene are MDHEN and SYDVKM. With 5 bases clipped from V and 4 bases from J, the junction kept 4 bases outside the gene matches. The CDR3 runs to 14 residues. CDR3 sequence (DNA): TGTGCCAGCAGTAATCACAGGGGGGGAAACACCATATATTTT. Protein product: CASSNHRGGNTIYF.